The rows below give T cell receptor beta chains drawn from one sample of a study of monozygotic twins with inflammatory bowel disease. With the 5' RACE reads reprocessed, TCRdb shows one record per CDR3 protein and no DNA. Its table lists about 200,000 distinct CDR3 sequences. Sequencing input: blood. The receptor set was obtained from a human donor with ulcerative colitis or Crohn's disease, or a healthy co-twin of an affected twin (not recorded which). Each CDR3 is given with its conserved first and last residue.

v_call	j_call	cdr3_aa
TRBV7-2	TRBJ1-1	CASSSGAGANTEAFF
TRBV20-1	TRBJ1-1	CSAPPGRGGKAFF
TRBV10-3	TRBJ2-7	CAISGQQGTEQYF
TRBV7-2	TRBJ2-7	CASSLAPATYEQYF
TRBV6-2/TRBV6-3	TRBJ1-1	CASSYVSEAFF
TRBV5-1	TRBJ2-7	CARSSGTGVSYEQYF
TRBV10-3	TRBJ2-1	CAISVAGGSYNEQFF
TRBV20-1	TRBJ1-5	CSAVISRTNQPQHF
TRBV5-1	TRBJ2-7	CASSLQGAHEQYF
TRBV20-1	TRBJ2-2	CSAPRTVNTGELFF
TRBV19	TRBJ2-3	CASSLLAGAYTDTQYF
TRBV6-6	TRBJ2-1	CAIAGVGNEQFF
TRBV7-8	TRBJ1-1	CASTGQGPTNTEAFF
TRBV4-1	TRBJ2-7	CASSQDVRATEQYF
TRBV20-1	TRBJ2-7	CSARKGYNYEQYF
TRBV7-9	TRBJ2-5	CASSLGHQQETQYF
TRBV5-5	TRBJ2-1	CASSLAAHYNEQFF
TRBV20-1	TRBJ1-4	CSAQEGGPKEKLFF
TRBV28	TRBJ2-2	CASSLFPSGEFTGELFF
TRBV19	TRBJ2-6	CASRTTGSGANVLTF
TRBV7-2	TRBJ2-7	CASSLGPDYEQYF
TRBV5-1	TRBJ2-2	CASSLALAGVFTGELFF
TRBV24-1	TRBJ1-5	CATSDVSSNQPQHF
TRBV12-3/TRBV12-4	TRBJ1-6	CASSLGENSPLHF
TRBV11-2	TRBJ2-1	CASSSRLAGSILNEQFF
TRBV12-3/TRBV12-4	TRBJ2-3	CASSSDRVIPDTQYF
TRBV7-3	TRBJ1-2	CASRPRGAADGYTF
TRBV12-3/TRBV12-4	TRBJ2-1	CASSPWTGESLAGDVDEQFF
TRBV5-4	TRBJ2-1	CASSLVGRGGRDEQFF
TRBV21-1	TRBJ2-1	CASSIRTSCGLEQFF
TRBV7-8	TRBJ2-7	CASLGTGDPYEQYF
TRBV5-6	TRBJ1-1	CASSFPTDMNTEAFF
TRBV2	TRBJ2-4	CASRPTENLAKNIQYF
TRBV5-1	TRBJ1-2	CASSLEGAMDGYTF
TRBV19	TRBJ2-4	CASSTTGGLGDIQYF
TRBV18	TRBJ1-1	CASSPDRTLNTEAFF
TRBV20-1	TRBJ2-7	CSATRWVPSMGEQYF
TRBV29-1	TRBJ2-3	CSGLVGTDTQYF
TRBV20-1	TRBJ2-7	CSARERGDYSYEQYF
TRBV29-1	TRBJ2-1	CSVEVRVGTQFF
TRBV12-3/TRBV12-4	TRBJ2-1	CASRRQEAEQFF
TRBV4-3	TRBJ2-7	CASSQDLGVPISYEQYF